The entry that follows covers one T cell receptor (beta chain) sequence. The data were obtained in a study of T cell changes during pregnancy in multiple sclerosis. Trimming took off 8 bases at V and 0 bases at J, with 14 bases between the two ends. This CDR3 has 14 residues. Germline CDR1 SGHDT, CDR2 YYEEEE. Clones were sequenced by immunoSEQ multiplex PCR, and TCRdb holds only the in-frame ones, with some missing. Of roughly 41,000 clones in the sample, around 94% were seen once. The specimen comprised peripheral blood, sampled in the third trimester of pregnancy. The chain has TRBV5-6 and TRBJ1-1, with D perhaps TRBD1 (6 bases). The sequence was collected from a female donor with multiple sclerosis, enrolled in a pregnancy study. The CDR3 region has the DNA TGTGCCAGTGGTAAAGGACAGATGAACACTGAAGCTTTCTTT. Translating gives CASGKGQMNTEAFF.